This T cell receptor (beta chain) was captured by sequencing in a study of T cell responses to AZD1222 COVID-19 vaccine. Whole-study results and caveats: Two AZD1222 doses significantly raised spike-specific TCR breadth and depth over controls. Clonal diversity was possibly underestimated; the donors were predominantly white British and more often female.

Assay used: immunoSEQ multiplex PCR; TCRdb lists only in-frame clones, some missing. Of about 73,000 clones in the sample, over 60% were seen once. Trimming removed 5 bases from V and 3 bases from J, with 11 bases in between. Per the germline V gene, CDR1 is LNHNV and CDR2 is YYDKDF (reference sequence). The CDR3 contains 13 residues. About this clone itself: The antigen remains undetermined.

This TCR derives from an adult who received the AZD1222 COVID-19 vaccine. The V and J genes are TRBV15 and TRBJ2-7; D remains ambiguous. Here the sequenced sample was peripheral blood, taken 28 days after the second AZD1222 dose. The CDR3 bases are TGTGCCACCAGCTCTTTGCTTGGCTACGAGCAGTACTTC. This codes for CATSSLLGYEQYF.